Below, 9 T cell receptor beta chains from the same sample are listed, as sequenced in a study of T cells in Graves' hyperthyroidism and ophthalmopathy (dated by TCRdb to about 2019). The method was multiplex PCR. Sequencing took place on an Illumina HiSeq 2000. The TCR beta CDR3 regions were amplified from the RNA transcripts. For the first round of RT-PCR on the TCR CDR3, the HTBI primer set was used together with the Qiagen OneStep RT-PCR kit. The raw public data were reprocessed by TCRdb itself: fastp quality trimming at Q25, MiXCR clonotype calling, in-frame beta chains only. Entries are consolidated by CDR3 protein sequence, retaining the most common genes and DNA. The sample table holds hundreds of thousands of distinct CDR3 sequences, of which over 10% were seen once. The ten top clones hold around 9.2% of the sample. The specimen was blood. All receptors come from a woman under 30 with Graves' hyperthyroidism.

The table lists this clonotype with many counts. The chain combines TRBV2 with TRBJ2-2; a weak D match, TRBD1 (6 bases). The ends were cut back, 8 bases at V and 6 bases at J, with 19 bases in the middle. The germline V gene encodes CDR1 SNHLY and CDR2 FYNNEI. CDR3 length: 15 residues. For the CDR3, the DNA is TGTGCCAGCCGTGGATTACAGGGCAGGTCCGGGGAGCTGTTTTTT. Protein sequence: CASRGLQGRSGELFF.

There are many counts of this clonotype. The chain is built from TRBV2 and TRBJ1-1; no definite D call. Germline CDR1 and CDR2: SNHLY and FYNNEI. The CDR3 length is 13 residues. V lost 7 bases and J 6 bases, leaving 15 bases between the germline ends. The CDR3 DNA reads TGTGCCAGCAATATCGGTAGTGAAGCTGAAGCTTTCTTT. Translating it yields CASNIGSEAEAFF.

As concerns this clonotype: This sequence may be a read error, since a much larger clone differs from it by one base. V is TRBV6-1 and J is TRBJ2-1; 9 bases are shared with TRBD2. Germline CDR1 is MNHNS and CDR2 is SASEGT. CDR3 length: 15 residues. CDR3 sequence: CASGEVTSGFNEQFF. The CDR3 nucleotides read TGTGCCAGCGGTGAGGTGACTAGCGGCTTCAATGAGCAGTTCTTC.

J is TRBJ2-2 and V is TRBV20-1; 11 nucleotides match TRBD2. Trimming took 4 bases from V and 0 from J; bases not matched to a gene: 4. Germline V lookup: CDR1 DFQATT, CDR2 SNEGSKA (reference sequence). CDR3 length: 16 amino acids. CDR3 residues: CSAIRLAGTNTGELFF. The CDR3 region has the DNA TGCAGTGCTATCCGACTAGCGGGGACGAACACCGGGGAGCTGTTTTTT.

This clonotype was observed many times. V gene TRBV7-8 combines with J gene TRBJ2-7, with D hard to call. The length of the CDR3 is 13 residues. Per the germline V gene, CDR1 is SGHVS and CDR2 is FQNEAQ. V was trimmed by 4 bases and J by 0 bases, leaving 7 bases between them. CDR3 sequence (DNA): TGTGCCAGCAGCTCGACCCTCTCCTACGAGCAGTACTTC. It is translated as CASSSTLSYEQYF.

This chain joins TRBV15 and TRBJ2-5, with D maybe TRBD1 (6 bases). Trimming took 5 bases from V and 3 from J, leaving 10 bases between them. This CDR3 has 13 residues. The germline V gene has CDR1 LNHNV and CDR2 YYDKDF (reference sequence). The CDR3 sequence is CATSDRDKETQYF. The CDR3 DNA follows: TGTGCCACCAGCGACCGGGACAAAGAGACCCAGTACTTC. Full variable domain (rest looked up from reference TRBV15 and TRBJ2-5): DAMVIQNPRYQVTQFGKPVTLSCSQTLNHNVMYWYQQKSSQAPKLLFHYYDKDFNNEADTPDNFQSRRPNTSFCFLDIRSPGLGDTAMYLCATSDRDKETQYFGPGTRLLVL.

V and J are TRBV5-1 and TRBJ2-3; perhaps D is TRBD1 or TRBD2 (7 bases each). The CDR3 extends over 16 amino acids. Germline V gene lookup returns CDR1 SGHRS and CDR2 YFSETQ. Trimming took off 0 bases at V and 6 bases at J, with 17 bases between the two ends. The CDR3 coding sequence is TGCGCCAGCAGCTTGGCCGGGGGGTTACAGGGGGATACGCAGTATTTT. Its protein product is CASSLAGGLQGDTQYF. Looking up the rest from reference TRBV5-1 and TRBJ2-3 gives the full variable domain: KAGVTQTPRYLIKTRGQQVTLSCSPISGHRSVSWYQQTPGQGLQFLFEYFSETQRNKGNFPGRFSGRQFSNSRSEMNVSTLELGDSALYLCASSLAGGLQGDTQYFGPGTRLTVL.

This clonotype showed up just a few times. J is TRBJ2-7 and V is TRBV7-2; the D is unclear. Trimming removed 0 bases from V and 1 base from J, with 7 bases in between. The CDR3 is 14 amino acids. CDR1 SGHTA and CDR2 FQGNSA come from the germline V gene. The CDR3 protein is CASSLATSSYEQYF. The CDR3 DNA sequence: TGTGCCAGCAGCTTAGCCACAAGTTCCTACGAGCAGTACTTC.

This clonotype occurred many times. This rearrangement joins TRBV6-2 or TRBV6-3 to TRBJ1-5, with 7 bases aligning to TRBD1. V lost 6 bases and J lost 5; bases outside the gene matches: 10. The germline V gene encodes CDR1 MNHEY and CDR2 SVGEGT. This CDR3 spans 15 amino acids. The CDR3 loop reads CASSRDRTPHQPQHF. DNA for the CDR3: TGTGCCAGCAGCCGGGACAGAACGCCCCATCAGCCCCAGCATTTT.